The T cell receptor beta chain described here comes from a study of shared clonotypes between healthy human individuals. The overall study: CD4 naive and memory got three plates each, CD8 naive two, CD8 memory one.

Germline lookup yields CDR1 MGHRA and CDR2 YSYEKL. Trimming at V came to 6 bases and at J to 5 bases, leaving 8 bases not matched to a gene. The CDR3 spans 15 residues. Genomic DNA from each subset was divided evenly over several immunoSEQ plates. Method: immunoSEQ multiplex PCR; TCRdb's copy keeps in-frame clones and lacks some. The table includes 2 million to 2.5 million clones, under 97% detected once. The sequencing sample was made of naive CD4+ T cells sorted from blood. Subset of the sample: CD45RA+ positively selected. This clonotype was sampled from a man aged 18 to 30 in good health. V and J are TRBV4-1 and TRBJ2-1, with 9 bases matching TRBD1. The CDR3 nucleotides are TGCGCCAGCAGTTTCGGACAGGGGTCCCACAATGAGCAGTTCTTC. It yields the protein CASSFGQGSHNEQFF.